This TCR beta chain was captured by sequencing in a study of CD8 T cells in ankylosing spondylitis. Points from the study as a whole: From matched ankylosing spondylitis synovial fluid, disease-linked clones were reportedly recovered at significantly enriched levels. Apparently characteristic of ankylosing spondylitis blood was a TCR beta motif (roughly 8 highly homologous variants).

MiXCR, applied by TCRdb to the 5' RACE reads, yields one record per CDR3 protein. The data hold 200,000 to 250,000 distinct CDR3 sequences, with about 10% observed a single time. This clonotype was picked up a small number of times. The antigen remains undetermined. The germline V gene encodes CDR1 SGHKS and CDR2 YYEKEE (reference sequence). The CDR3 has 15 amino acids. The V gene lost 6 bases and the J gene lost 3 bases, with 16 bases spanning the gap. The chain recombines TRBV5-5 with TRBJ1-5; D gene ambiguous. Sequencing input: blood, either unsorted or a sorted T cell fraction (not recorded which). This sequence originates from a male donor with ankylosing spondylitis or in good health (not recorded which). The CDR3 sequence: CASTPVGRPNQPQHF. The CDR3 coding sequence is TGTGCCAGCACCCCCGTGGGCAGGCCCAATCAGCCCCAGCATTTT.